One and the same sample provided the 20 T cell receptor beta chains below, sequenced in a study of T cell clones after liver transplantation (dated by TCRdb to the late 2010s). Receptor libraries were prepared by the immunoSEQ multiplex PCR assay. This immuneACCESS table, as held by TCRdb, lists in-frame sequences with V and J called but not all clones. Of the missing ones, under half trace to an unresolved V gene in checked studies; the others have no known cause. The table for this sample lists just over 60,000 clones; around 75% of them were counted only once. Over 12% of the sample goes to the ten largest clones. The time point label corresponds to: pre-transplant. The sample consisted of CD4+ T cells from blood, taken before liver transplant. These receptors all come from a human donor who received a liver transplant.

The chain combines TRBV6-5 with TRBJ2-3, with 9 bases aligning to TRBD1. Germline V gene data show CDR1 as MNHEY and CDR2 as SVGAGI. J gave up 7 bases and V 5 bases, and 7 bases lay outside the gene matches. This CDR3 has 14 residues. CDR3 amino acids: CASSSRTGVHTQYF. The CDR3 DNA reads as TGTGCCAGCAGTAGCCGGACAGGGGTTCATACGCAGTATTTT.

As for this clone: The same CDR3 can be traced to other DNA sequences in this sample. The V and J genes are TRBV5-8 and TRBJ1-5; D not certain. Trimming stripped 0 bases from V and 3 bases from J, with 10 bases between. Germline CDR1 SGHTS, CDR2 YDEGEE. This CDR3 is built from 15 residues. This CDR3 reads CASSLVGELNQPQHF. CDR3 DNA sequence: TGTGCCAGCAGCTTGGTTGGAGAACTCAATCAGCCCCAGCATTTT. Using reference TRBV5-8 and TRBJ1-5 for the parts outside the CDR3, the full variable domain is EAGVTQSPTHLIKTRGQQATLRCSPISGHTSVYWYQQALGLGLQFLLWYDEGEERNRGNFPPRFSGRQFPNYSSELNVNALELEDSALYLCASSLVGELNQPQHFGDGTRLSIL.

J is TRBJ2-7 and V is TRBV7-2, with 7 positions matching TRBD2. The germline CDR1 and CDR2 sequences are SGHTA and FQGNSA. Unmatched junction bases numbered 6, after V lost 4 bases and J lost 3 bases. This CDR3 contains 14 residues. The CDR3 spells CASSSGLGYYEQYF. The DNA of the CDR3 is TGTGCCAGCAGCTCAGGACTAGGATACTACGAGCAGTACTTC.

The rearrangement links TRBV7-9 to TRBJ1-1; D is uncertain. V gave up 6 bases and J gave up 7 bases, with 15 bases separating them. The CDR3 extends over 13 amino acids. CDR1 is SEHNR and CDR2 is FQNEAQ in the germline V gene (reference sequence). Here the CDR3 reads CASSRLEGFEAFF. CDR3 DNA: TGTGCCAGCAGTCGCTTAGAGGGTTTTGAAGCTTTCTTT. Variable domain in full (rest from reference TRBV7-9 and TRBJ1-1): DTGVSQNPRHKITKRGQNVTFRCDPISEHNRLYWYRQTLGQGPEFLTYFQNEAQLEKSRLLSDRFSAERPKGSFSTLEIQRTEQGDSAMYLCASSRLEGFEAFFGQGTRLTVV.

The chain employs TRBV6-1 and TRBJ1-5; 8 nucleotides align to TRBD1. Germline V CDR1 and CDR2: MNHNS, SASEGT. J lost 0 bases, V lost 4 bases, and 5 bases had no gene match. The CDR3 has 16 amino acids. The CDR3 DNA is TGTGCCAGCAGTGGACAGGGGACATATAGCAATCAGCCCCAGCATTTT. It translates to CASSGQGTYSNQPQHF.

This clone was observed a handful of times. CDR3 nucleotide sequence: TGCGCCAGCAGCTTGACAGGACCCGAATGGGATACGCAGTATTTT. Translating gives CASSLTGPEWDTQYF. The chain combines TRBV5-1 with TRBJ2-3, with D tentatively TRBD1 (5 bases). This CDR3 region has 15 residues. The V gene's germline CDR1 is SGHRS and CDR2 YFSETQ. V was trimmed by 1 base and J by 6 bases, leaving 15 bases between them.

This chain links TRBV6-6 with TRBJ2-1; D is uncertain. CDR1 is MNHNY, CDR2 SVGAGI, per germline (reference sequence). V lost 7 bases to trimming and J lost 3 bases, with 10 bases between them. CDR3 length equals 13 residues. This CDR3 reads CASTEADYNEQFF. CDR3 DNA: TGTGCCAGCACCGAGGCGGACTACAATGAGCAGTTCTTC.

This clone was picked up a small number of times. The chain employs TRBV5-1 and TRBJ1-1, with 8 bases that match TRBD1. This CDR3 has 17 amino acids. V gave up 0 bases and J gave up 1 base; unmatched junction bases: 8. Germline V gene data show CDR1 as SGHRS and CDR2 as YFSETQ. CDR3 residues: CASSLAGGTGQNTEAFF. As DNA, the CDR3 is TGCGCCAGCAGCTTGGCCGGTGGGACAGGTCAGAACACTGAAGCTTTCTTT.

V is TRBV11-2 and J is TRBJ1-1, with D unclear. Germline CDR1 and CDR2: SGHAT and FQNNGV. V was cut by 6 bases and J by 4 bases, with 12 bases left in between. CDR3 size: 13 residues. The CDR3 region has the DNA TGTGCCAGCAGTTTCAATCGGGGCACTGAAGCTTTCTTT. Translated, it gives CASSFNRGTEAFF. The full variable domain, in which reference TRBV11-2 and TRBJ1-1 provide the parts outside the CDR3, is EAGVAQSPRYKIIEKRQSVAFWCNPISGHATLYWYQQILGQGPKLLIQFQNNGVVDDSQLPKDRFSAERLKGVDSTLKIQPAKLEDSAVYLCASSFNRGTEAFFGQGTRLTVV.

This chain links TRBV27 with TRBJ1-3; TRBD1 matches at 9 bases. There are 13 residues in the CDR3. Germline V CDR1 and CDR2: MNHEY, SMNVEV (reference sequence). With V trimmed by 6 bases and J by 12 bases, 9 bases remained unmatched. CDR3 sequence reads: CASSHGQGSGIYF. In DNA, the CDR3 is TGTGCCAGCAGCCACGGACAGGGGTCGGGCATATATTTT.

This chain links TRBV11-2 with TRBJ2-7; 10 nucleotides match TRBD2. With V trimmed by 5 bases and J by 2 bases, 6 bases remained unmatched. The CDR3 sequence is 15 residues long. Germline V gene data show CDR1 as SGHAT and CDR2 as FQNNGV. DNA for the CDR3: TGTGCCAGCAGCCTAACTAGCGGGGCCCCCTACGAGCAGTACTTC. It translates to CASSLTSGAPYEQYF.

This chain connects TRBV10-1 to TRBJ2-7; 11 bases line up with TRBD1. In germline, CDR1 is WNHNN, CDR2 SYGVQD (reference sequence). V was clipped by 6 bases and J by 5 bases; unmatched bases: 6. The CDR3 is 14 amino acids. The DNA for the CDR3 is TGCGCCAGCAGCCCGGGACAGGGGGTAAACGAGCAGTACTTC. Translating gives CASSPGQGVNEQYF.

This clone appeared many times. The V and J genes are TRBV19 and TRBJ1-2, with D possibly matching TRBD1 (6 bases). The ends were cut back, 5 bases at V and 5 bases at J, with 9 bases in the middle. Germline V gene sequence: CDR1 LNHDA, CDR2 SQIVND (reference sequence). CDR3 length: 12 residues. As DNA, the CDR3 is TGTGCCAGTAGTGCAGGACAGTATGGCTACACCTTC. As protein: CASSAGQYGYTF. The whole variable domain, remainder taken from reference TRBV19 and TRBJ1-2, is DGGITQSPKYLFRKEGQNVTLSCEQNLNHDAMYWYRQDPGQGLRLIYYSQIVNDFQKGDIAEGYSVSREKKESFPLTVTSAQKNPTAFYLCASSAGQYGYTFGSGTRLTVV.

CDR3 sequence: CASSLTGGETEQFF. In DNA, the CDR3 is TGTGCCAGCAGCTTGACAGGGGGGGAGACTGAGCAGTTCTTC. This chain links TRBV7-9 with TRBJ2-1, with 9 bases aligning to TRBD1. Per germline, CDR1 SEHNR and CDR2 FQNEAQ (reference sequence). The V and J ends lost 3 bases and 9 bases, in that order; junction bases with no gene match: 6. The CDR3 has 14 amino acids.

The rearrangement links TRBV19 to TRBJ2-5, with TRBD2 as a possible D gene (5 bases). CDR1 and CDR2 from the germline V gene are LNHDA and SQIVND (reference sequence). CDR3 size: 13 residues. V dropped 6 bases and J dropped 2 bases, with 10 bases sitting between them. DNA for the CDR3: TGTGCCAGTAGGGACTCGGGTCAAGAGACCCAGTACTTC. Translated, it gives CASRDSGQETQYF.

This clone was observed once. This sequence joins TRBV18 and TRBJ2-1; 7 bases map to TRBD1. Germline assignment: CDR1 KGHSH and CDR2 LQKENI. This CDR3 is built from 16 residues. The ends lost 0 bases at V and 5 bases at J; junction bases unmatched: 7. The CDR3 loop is CASSPPPERGHNEQFF. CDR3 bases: TGTGCCAGCTCACCACCCCCAGAGAGGGGGCACAATGAGCAGTTCTTC.

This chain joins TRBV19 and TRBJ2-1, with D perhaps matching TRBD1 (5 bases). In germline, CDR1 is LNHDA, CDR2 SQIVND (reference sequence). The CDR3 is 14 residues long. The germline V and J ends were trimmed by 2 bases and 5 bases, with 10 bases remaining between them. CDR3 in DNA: TGTGCCAGTAGTATAAGGACAACCAACAATGAGCAGTTCTTC. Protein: CASSIRTTNNEQFF.

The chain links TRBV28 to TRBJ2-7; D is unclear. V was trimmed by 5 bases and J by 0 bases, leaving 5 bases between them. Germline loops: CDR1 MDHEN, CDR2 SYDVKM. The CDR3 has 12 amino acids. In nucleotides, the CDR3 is TGTGCCAGCAGTACATTCTCCTACGAGCAGTACTTC. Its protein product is CASSTFSYEQYF.

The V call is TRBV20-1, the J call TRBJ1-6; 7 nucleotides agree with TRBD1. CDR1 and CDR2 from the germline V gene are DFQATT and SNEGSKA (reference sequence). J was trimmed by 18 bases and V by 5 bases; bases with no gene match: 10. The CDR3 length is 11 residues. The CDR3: CSAWDRMSHHF. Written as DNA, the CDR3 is TGCAGTGCTTGGGACAGAATGTCTCACCACTTT.

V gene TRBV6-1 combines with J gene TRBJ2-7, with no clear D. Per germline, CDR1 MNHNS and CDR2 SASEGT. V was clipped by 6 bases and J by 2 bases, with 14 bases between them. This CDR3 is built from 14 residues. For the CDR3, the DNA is TGTGCCAGCAGCTCCAACTACGGAACCTACGAGCAGTACTTC. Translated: CASSSNYGTYEQYF.